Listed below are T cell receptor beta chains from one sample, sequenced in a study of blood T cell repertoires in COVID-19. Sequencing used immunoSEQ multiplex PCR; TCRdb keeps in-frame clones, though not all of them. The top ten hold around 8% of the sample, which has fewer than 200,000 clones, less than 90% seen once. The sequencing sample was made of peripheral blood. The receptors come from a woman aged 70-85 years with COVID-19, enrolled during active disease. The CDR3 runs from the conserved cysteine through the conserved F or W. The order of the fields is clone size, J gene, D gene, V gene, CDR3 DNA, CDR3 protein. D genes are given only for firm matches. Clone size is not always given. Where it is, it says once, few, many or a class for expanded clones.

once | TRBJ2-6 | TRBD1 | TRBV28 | TGTGCCAGCAGTCTTACGGGACAGGGGACCAACGTCCTGACTTTC | CASSLTGQGTNVLTF
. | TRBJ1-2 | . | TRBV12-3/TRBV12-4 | TGTGCCAGCAGTTGGGCGGGGGACTATGGCTACACCTTC | CASSWAGDYGYTF
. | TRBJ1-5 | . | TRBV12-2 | TGTGCAAGTCGCCGCAGACAGGGGGTGGTTCAGCCCCAGCATTTT | CASRRRQGVVQPQHF
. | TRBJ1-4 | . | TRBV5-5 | TGTGCCAGCAGCCCATCGGGGGACTATAATGAAAAACTGTTTTTT | CASSPSGDYNEKLFF
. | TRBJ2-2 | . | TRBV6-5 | TGTGCCAGCAGATCATACACCGGGGAGCTGTTTTTT | CASRSYTGELFF
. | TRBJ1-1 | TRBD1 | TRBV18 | TGTGCCAGCTCACCACCTCGTGGGACAGGGGGTGTCATGAACACTGAAGCTTTCTTT | CASSPPRGTGGVMNTEAFF
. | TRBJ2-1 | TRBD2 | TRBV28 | TGTGCCAGCAGTTCCCTGGCTAGCGGGAGGCTTTCCTCCTACAATGAGCAGTTCTTC | CASSSLASGRLSSYNEQFF
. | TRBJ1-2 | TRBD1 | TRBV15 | TGTGCCACCAGCAGAGATCGCCAGGGGGCGATCCGTGGCTACACCTTC | CATSRDRQGAIRGYTF
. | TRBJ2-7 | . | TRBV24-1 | TGTGCCACCAGCTCAGCGGTACAGCCCTACGAGCAGTACTTC | CATSSAVQPYEQYF
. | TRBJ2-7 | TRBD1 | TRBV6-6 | TGTGCCAGCAGTTACGAACTGGGACAGGTTACCTACGAGCAGTACTTC | CASSYELGQVTYEQYF
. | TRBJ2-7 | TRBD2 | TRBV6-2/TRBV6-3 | TGTGCCAGCAGTTCCCCCGGCCGAGGAGCGGGAGCCCCCCAGCTCTACGAGCAGTACTTC | CASSSPGRGAGAPQLYEQYF
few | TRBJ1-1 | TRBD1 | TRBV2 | TGTGCCAGCAGTCTGAGACAGGGTCGGTACACTGAAGCTTTCTTT | CASSLRQGRYTEAFF
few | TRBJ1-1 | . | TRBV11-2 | TGTGCCAGCAGCTTAGCGGGTTTTGGGGAAGCTTTCTTT | CASSLAGFGEAFF
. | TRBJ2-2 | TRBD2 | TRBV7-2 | TGTGCCAGCAGCTTAGGGGGACTATTAAACACCGGGGAGCTGTTTTTT | CASSLGGLLNTGELFF
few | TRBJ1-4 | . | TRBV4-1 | TGCGCCAGCAGCCCACAGGGATCCTCCCTCGGTGAAAAACTGTTTTTT | CASSPQGSSLGEKLFF
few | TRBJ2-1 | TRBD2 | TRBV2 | TGTGCCAGCAGAGGTGGCGGGAGGACAGTCAATGAGCAGTTCTTC | CASRGGGRTVNEQFF
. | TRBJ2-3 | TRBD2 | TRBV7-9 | TGTGCCAGCAGCTCAGGCGGGGGGACAGATACGCAGTATTTT | CASSSGGGTDTQYF
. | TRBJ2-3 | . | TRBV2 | TGTGCCAGCAGTGAAAGGACTCCCGGGCAGTATTTT | CASSERTPGQYF
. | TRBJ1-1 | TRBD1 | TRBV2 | TGTGCCAGCAGCCCCGGGACAGGGGAAGCTTTCTTT | CASSPGTGEAFF
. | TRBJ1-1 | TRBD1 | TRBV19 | TGTGCCAGTAGTGTATACAGGGGGCTAGAGGAAGCTTTCTTT | CASSVYRGLEEAFF
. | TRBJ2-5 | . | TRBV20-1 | TGCAGTGCTAGTCTTAAAGAGACCCAGTACTTC | CSASLKETQYF
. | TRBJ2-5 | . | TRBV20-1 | TGCAGTGCGAGCGGTAAGACCCAGTACTTC | CSASGKTQYF
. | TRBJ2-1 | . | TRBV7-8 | TGTGCCAGCAGCTTAGCGGAATCAGGTAGTGGGCAGTTCTTC | CASSLAESGSGQFF
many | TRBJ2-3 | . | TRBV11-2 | TGTGCCAGCACTGGAAGGAGTGGTACAGATACGCAGTATTTT | CASTGRSGTDTQYF
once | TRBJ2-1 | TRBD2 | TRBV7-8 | TGTGCCAGCAGCTTAGGGGGACTAGCGGGAGTAGGGCCCTACAATGAGCAGTTCTTC | CASSLGGLAGVGPYNEQFF
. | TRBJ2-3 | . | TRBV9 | TGTGCCAGCAGCTCGGGACTGCACACGGATACGCAGTATTTT | CASSSGLHTDTQYF